Below, one T cell receptor (beta chain) is given with its context. What it recognizes is unknown. This record belongs to a study of cytomegalovirus exposure and HLA in healthy donors. General study points: Subsequent analysis of the 120 or so validation repertoires found a tendency for first-cohort TCR clusters to co-occur.

Repertoires were generated with immunoSEQ multiplex PCR, while TCRdb's copy carries only in-frame clones and drops some. The sample includes approximately 220,000 clones, under 95% of them seen just once. With 7 bases removed from V and 9 bases from J, the gap between germline ends came to 16 bases. Germline loops: CDR1 MGHDK, CDR2 SYGVNS. The CDR3 sequence is 13 residues long. The V gene is TRBV25-1, the J gene TRBJ2-1, with a weak D call TRBD2 (5 bases). This sequence originates from a woman aged 18-30 years in good health and CMV-seronegative. Material for sequencing was PBMCs. Here the CDR3 DNA reads TGTGCCAGCACCCCTGCATCCGGAGGTGAGCAGTTCTTC. Protein product: CASTPASGGEQFF.